This TCR beta chain originates from a study of blood T cell repertoires in COVID-19. Study overall: Acute and convalescent COVID-19 samples came from the United States, Italy and Spain. Nucleic acid was either cDNA or gDNA, and it came from T cells, B-cell-depleted T cells, or PBMCs.

This clone showed up just once. In the source study's methods: Reference gene primer amplification in the assay estimated nucleated cell counts. Profiling relied on immunoSEQ multiplex PCR, and the TCRdb table lists in-frame clones only, not all of them. V and J calls and clone size follow that table, whereas D and trimming were derived from the DNA. Of tens of thousands of clones in the sample, 92% were seen once. Trimming cost V 5 bases and J 5 bases; bases outside gene matches: 10. The CDR3 is 15 amino acids. Germline values: CDR1 MNHNY, CDR2 SVGAGI (reference sequence). This TCR was sampled from a human donor in a cohort sampled during active COVID-19. Input material: peripheral blood. The rearrangement joins TRBV6-6 to TRBJ1-1, with 8 positions matching TRBD1. The CDR3 region has the DNA TGTGCCAGCAGTCGGGACAGGCTAGAGGGGACTGAAGCTTTCTTT. This codes for CASSRDRLEGTEAFF.